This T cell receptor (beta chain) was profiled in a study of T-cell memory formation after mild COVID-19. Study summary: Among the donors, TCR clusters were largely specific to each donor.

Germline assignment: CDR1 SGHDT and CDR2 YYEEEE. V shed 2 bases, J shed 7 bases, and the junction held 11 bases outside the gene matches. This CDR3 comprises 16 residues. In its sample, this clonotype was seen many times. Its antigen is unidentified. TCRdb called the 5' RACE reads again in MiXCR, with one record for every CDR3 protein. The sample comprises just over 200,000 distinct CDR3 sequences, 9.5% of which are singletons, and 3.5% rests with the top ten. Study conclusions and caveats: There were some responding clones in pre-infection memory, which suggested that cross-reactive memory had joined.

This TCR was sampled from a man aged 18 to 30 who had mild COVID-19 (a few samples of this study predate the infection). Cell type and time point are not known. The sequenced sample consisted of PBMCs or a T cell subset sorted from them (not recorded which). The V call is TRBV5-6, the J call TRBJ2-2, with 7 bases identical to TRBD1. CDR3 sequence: CASSFRRDSRGGELFF. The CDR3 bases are TGTGCCAGCAGCTTTCGTAGGGACAGCCGAGGCGGGGAGCTGTTTTTT.